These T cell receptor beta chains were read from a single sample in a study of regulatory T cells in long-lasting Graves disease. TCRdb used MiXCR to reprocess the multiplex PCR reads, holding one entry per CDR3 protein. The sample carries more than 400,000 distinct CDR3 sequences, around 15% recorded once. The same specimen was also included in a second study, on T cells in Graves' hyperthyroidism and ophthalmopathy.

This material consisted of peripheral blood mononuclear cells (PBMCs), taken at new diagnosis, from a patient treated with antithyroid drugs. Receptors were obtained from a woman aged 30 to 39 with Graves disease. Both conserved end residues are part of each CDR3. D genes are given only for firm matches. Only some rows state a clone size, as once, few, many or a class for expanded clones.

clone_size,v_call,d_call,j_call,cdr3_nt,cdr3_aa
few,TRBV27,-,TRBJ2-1,TGTGCCAGCAGTTTAGGGGCGGTTCGGACCAATGAGCAGTTCTTC,CASSLGAVRTNEQFF
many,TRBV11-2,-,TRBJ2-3,TGTGCCAGCAGCGGTCTGACAGGGAGGTTTGCAGATACGCAGTATTTT,CASSGLTGRFADTQYF
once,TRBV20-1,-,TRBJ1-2,TGCAGTGCTAGGTCTACCTACTATGGACCCTCTTATGGCTACACCTTC,CSARSTYYGPSYGYTF
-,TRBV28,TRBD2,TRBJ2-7,TGTGCCAGCAGCGGAGCGGGGGCCTACGAGCAGTACTTC,CASSGAGAYEQYF
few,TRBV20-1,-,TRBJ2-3,TGCAGTGCTACCATTCTGGGGTTTAGCACAGATACGCAGTATTTT,CSATILGFSTDTQYF
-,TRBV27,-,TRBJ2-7,TGTGCCAGCAGTTTCCAACAGCCCCTATACGAGCAGTACTTC,CASSFQQPLYEQYF
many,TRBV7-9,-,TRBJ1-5,TGTGCCAGCAGCCCGGACGGCCTAGGCGATCAGCCCCAGCATTTT,CASSPDGLGDQPQHF
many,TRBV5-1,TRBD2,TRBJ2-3,TGCGCCAGCCGGACTAGCGGGAGTCTTGCAGATACGCAGTATTTT,CASRTSGSLADTQYF
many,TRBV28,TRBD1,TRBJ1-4,TGTGCCACCACGGAAGAGGGGGCGCTTAGGGAAAAACTGTTTTTT,CATTEEGALREKLFF
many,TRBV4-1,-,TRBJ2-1,TGCGCCAGCAGCCAAGGATTGAGTGATAGCTCCTACAATGAGCAGTTCTTC,CASSQGLSDSSYNEQFF
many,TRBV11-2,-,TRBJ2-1,TGTGCCAGCAGCCAGCTAGCGAGCTACAATGAGCAGTTCTTC,CASSQLASYNEQFF
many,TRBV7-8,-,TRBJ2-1,TGTGCCAGCAGCCCACACCGGGGTCCGCCCCCCTACAATGAGCAGTTCTTC,CASSPHRGPPPYNEQFF
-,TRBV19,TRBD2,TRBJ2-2,TGTGCCAGTACCCAGGGGATAGCGGGAGGGCCAAGGGAGCTGTTTTTT,CASTQGIAGGPRELFF
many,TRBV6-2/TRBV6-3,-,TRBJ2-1,TGTGCCAGCAGTCCACAGGGTTGGATTAACAATGAGCAGTTCTTC,CASSPQGWINNEQFF
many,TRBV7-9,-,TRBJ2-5,TGTGCCAGCAGCACAGTTGAGGGTAGGCAAGAGACCCAGTACTTC,CASSTVEGRQETQYF
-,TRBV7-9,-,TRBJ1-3,TGTGCCAGCAGCCCCCCCATAGGAAACACCATATATTTT,CASSPPIGNTIYF